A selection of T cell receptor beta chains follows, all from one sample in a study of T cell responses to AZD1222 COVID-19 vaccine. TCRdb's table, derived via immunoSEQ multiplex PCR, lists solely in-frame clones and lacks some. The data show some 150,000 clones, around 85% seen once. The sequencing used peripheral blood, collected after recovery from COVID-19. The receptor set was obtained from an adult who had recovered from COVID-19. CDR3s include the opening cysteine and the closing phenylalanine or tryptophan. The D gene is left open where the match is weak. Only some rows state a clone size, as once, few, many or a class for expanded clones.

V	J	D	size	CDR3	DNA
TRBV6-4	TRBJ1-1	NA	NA	CASSLVGGDTEAFF	TGTGCCAGCAGCCTGGTGGGGGGGGACACTGAAGCTTTCTTT
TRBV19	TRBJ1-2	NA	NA	CASSMNSLYGYTF	TGTGCCAGTAGTATGAACAGCTTATATGGCTACACCTTC
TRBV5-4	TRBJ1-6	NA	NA	CASSLDSLGNSPLHF	TGTGCCAGCAGCTTAGACAGCCTCGGTAATTCACCCCTCCACTTT
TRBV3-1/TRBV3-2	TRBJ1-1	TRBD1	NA	CASSPRTGRDTEAFF	TGTGCCAGCAGCCCCCGGACAGGGAGGGACACTGAAGCTTTCTTT
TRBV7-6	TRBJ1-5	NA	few	CASSLVGENSNQPQHF	TGTGCCAGCAGCTTAGTGGGGGAAAATAGCAATCAGCCCCAGCATTTT
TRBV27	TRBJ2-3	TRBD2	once	CASSFSGTSGDASTDTQYF	TGTGCCAGCAGTTTCTCCGGGACTAGCGGGGACGCTAGCACAGATACGCAGTATTTT
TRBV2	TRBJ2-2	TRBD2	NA	CASNPLAGSNTGELFF	TGTGCCAGCAATCCACTAGCGGGTTCGAACACCGGGGAGCTGTTTTTT
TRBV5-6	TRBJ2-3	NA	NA	CASSFWVLGTDTQYF	TGTGCCAGCAGCTTCTGGGTATTGGGGACAGATACGCAGTATTTT
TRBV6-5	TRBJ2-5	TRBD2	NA	CASMPLLAEETQYF	TGTGCCAGCATGCCCCTACTAGCGGAAGAGACCCAGTACTTC
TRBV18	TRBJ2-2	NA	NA	CASSPRNTGELFF	TGTGCCAGCTCACCACGCAACACCGGGGAGCTGTTTTTT
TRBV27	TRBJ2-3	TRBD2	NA	CASRGTSGRPDTQYF	TGTGCCAGCAGGGGGACTAGCGGGAGACCAGATACGCAGTATTTT
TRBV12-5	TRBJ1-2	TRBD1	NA	CASGGAGGSENYGYTF	TGTGCTAGTGGCGGGGCAGGGGGGTCCGAGAACTATGGCTACACCTTC
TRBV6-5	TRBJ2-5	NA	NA	CASSYTRETQYF	TGTGCCAGCAGTTACACCCGAGAGACCCAGTACTTC
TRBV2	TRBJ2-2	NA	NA	CASSPRDQGTGELFF	TGTGCCAGCAGTCCCCGGGACCAGGGGACCGGGGAGCTGTTTTTT
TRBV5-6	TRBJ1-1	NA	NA	CASSLGFTGDTEAFF	TGTGCCAGCAGCTTGGGTTTCACTGGGGACACTGAAGCTTTCTTT
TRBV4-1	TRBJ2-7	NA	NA	CASSQGDEQYF	TGCGCCAGCAGCCAAGGTGACGAGCAGTACTTC
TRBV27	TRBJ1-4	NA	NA	CASSLQQPNEKLFF	TGTGCCAGCAGTTTGCAACAGCCTAATGAAAAACTGTTTTTT
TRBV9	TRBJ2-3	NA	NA	CASSAGPPSSDTQYF	TGTGCCAGCAGCGCCGGCCCTCCCAGTTCAGATACGCAGTATTTT
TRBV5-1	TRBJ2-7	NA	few	CASSLSYDLQYF	TGCGCCAGCAGCTTGAGCTACGATTTGCAGTACTTC
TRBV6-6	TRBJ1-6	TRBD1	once	CASSPIAGTGAHSPLHF	TGTGCCAGCAGTCCAATAGCCGGGACAGGGGCGCATTCACCCCTCCACTTT
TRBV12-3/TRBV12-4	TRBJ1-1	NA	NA	CASSFETAEAFF	TGTGCCAGCAGTTTCGAGACAGCAGAAGCTTTCTTT
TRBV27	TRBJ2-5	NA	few	CASSLQGETQYF	TGTGCCAGCAGTTTACAGGGCGAGACCCAGTACTTC
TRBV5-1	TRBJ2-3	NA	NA	CASSSLGQVTDTQYF	TGCGCCAGCAGCTCCCTTGGGCAGGTGACAGATACGCAGTATTTT
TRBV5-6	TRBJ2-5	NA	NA	CASSSLETQYF	TGTGCCAGCAGCTCCCTAGAGACCCAGTACTTC
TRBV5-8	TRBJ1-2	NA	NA	CASSLRRGVNYGYTF	TGTGCCAGCAGCTTGAGGAGAGGAGTAAACTATGGCTACACCTTC
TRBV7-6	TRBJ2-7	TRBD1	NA	CASSLGTGYEQYF	TGTGCCAGCAGCCTCGGGACAGGGTACGAGCAGTACTTC
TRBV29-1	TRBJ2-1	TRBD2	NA	CSAPGAGGPAEQFF	TGCAGCGCCCCCGGAGCGGGAGGGCCTGCTGAGCAGTTCTTC
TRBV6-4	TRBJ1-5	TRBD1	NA	CASSRQGGQPQHF	TGTGCCAGCAGCAGACAGGGGGGCCAGCCCCAGCATTTT
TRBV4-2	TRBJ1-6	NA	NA	CASSQEAGRDSPLHF	TGTGCCAGCAGCCAAGAGGCAGGGAGGGATTCACCCCTCCACTTT
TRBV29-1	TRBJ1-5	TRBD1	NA	CSAKSGQGGNQPQHF	TGCAGCGCTAAGTCGGGACAGGGAGGCAATCAGCCCCAGCATTTT
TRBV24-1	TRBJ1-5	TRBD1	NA	CATSDPDREGQPQHF	TGTGCCACCAGTGACCCGGACAGGGAGGGACAGCCCCAGCATTTT
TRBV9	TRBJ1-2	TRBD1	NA	CASSVGQGGRYGYTF	TGTGCCAGCAGCGTAGGACAGGGAGGTCGGTATGGCTACACCTTC
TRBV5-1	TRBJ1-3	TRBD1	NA	CASSSGTAGNTIYF	TGCGCCAGCAGCTCCGGGACAGCTGGAAACACCATATATTTT
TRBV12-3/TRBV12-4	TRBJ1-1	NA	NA	CASCYQTAEAFF	TGTGCCAGCTGCTACCAGACAGCTGAAGCTTTCTTT
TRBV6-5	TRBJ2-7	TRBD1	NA	CASSGQGSYEQYF	TGTGCCAGCAGCGGACAGGGCTCCTACGAGCAGTACTTC
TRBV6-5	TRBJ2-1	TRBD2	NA	CASRIAGVSEQFF	TGTGCCAGCAGGATAGCGGGGGTTTCTGAGCAGTTCTTC